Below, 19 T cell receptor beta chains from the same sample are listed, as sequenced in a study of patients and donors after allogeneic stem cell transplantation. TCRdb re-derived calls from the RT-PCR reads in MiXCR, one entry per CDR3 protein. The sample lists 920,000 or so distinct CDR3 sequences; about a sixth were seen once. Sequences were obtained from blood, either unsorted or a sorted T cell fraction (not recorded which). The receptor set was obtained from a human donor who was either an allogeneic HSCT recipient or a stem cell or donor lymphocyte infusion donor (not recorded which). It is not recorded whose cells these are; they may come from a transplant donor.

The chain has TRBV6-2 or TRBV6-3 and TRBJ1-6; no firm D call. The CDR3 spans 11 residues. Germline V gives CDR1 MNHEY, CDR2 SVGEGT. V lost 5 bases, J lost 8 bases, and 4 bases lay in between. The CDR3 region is CASSADSPLHF. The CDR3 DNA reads TGTGCCAGCAGTGCGGATTCACCCCTCCACTTT.

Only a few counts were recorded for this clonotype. The CDR3 DNA follows: TGTGCCAGCAGCTCCTCGACAGGGGGCGGGGGCTACACCTTC. This gives the protein CASSSSTGGGGYTF. This rearrangement joins TRBV7-9 to TRBJ1-2, with 10 bases that match TRBD1. This CDR3 has 14 residues. V trimming: 4 bases; J trimming: 8 bases; junction bases outside the gene matches: 7. Germline values: CDR1 SEHNR, CDR2 FQNEAQ (reference sequence). The full variable domain, rest sourced from reference TRBV7-9 and TRBJ1-2, is DTGVSQNPRHKITKRGQNVTFRCDPISEHNRLYWYRQTLGQGPEFLTYFQNEAQLEKSRLLSDRFSAERPKGSFSTLEIQRTEQGDSAMYLCASSSSTGGGGYTFGSGTRLTVV.

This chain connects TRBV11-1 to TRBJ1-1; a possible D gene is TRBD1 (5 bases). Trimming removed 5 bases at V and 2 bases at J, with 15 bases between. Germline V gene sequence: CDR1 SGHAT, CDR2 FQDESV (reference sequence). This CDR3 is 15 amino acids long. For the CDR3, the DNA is TGTGCCAGCAGCCCTTTCCCGGGGCCCAACACTGAAGCTTTCTTT. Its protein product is CASSPFPGPNTEAFF.

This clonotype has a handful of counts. Here the CDR3 reads CASSQEGPPLDYEQYF. The CDR3 region has the DNA TGCGCCAGCAGCCAAGAAGGACCCCCTCTGGACTACGAGCAGTACTTC. V usage is TRBV4-1 and J usage is TRBJ2-7, with no clear D. There are 16 residues in the CDR3. Germline CDR1 reads MGHRA; CDR2 reads YSYEKL. Trimming removed 0 bases from V and 3 bases from J, with 15 bases in between.

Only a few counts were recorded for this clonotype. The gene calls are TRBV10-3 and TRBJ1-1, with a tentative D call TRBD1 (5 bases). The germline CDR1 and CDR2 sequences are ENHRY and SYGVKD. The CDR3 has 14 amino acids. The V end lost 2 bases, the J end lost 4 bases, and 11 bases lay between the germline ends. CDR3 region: CAISEILGGTEAFF. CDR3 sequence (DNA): TGTGCCATCAGTGAGATCTTGGGGGGCACTGAAGCTTTCTTT.

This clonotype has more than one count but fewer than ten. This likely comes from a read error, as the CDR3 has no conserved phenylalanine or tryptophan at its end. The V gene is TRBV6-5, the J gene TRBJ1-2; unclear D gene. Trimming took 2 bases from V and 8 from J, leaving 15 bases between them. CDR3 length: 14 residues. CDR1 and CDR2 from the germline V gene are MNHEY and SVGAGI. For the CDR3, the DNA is TGTGCCAGCAGTTACCCGACCGGGGATCTCGGCTACACCTCC. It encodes CASSYPTGDLGYTS.

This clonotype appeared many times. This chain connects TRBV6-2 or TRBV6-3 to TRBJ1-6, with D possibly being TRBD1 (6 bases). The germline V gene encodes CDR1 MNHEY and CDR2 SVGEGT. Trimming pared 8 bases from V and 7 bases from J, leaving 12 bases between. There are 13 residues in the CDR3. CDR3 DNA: TGTGCCAGCGTTCGGACAGAGAATTCACCCCTCCACTTT. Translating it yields CASVRTENSPLHF.

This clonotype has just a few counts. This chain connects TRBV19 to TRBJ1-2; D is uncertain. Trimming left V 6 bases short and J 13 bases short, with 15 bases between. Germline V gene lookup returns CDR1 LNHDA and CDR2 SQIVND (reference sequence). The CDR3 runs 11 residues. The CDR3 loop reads CASRGGIYGTF. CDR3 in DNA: TGTGCCAGTAGAGGCGGGATTTACGGCACCTTC.

The CDR3 DNA reads TGCGCCAGCAGCCAAGATTTTCGGGCATCCTACGAGCAGTACTTC. It yields the protein CASSQDFRASYEQYF. The V gene is TRBV4-3, the J gene TRBJ2-7; D uncertain. Trimming removed 0 bases at V and 1 base at J, with 10 bases between. This CDR3 region has 15 residues. Germline V gives CDR1 LGHNA, CDR2 YSLEER.

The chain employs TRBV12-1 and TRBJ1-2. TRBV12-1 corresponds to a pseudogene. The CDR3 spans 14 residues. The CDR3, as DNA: TGTGCCAGCAGCTTCACGACCTCAAACTATGGCTACACCTTC. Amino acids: CASSFTTSNYGYTF.

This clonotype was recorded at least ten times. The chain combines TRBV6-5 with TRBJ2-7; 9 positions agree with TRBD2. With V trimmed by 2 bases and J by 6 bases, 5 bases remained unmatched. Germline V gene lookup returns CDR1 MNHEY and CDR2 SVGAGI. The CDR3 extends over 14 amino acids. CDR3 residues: CASSYVGTSSEQYF. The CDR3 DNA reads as TGTGCCAGCAGTTACGTAGGGACTAGCTCCGAGCAGTACTTC.

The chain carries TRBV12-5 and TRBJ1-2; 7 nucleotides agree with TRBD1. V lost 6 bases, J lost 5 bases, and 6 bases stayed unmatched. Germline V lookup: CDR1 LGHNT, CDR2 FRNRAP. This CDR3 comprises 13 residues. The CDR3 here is CASGRDSFYGYTF. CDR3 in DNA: TGTGCTAGTGGGAGGGACAGCTTTTATGGCTACACCTTC. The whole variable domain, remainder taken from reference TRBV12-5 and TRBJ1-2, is DARVTQTPRHKVTEMGQEVTMRCQPILGHNTVFWYRQTMMQGLELLAYFRNRAPLDDSGMPKDRFSAEMPDATLATLKIQPSEPRDSAVYFCASGRDSFYGYTFGSGTRLTVV.

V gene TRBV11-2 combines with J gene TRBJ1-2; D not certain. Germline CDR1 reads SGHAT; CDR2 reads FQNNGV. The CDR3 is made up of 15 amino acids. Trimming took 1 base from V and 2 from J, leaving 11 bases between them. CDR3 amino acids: CASSLVRWENYGYTF. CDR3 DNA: TGTGCCAGCAGCTTAGTTAGGTGGGAAAACTATGGCTACACCTTC.

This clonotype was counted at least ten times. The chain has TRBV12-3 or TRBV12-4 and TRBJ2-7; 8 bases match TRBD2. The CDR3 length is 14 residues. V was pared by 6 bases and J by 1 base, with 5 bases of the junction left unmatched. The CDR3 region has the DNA TGTGCCAGCAGCCCTACTAGCGGTTCCTACGAGCAGTACTTC. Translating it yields CASSPTSGSYEQYF.

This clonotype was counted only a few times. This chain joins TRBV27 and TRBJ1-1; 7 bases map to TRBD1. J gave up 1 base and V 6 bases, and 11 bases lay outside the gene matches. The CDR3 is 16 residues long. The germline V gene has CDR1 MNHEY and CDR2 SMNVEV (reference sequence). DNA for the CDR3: TGTGCCAGCAGAGGAAACAGGGGTTTTGGGAACACTGAAGCTTTCTTT. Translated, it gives CASRGNRGFGNTEAFF.

As DNA, the CDR3 is TGTGCCAGCAGCTTAGCGAGCCACACCGGGGAGCTGTTTTTT. Its translation is CASSLASHTGELFF. The chain employs TRBV7-2 and TRBJ2-2; no firm D call. The CDR3 covers 14 residues. CDR1 and CDR2 (germline): SGHTA, FQGNSA. Trimming shortened V by 0 bases and J by 3 bases, and 5 bases separated the two germline ends.

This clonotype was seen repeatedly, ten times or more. The CDR3 here is CASASGREDGYTF. The CDR3, as DNA: TGTGCCAGCGCAAGCGGACGCGAGGATGGCTACACCTTC. The rearrangement links TRBV12-3 or TRBV12-4 to TRBJ1-2, with D hard to call. The CDR3 covers 13 residues. Trimming took 8 bases from V and 6 from J, leaving 16 bases between them.

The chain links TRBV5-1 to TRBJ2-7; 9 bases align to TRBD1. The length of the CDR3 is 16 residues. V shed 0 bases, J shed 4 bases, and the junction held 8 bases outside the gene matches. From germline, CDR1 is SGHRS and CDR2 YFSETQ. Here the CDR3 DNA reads TGCGCCAGCAGCTTGGGGGGGACAGGGAAGCAGTACGAGCAGTACTTC. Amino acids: CASSLGGTGKQYEQYF.

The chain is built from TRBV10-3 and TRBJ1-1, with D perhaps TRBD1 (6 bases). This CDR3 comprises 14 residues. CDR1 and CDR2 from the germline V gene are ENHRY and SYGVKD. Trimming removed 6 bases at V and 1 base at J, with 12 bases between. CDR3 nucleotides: TGTGCCATCAGCAGGCAGGGGACGAACACTGAAGCTTTCTTT. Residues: CAISRQGTNTEAFF.